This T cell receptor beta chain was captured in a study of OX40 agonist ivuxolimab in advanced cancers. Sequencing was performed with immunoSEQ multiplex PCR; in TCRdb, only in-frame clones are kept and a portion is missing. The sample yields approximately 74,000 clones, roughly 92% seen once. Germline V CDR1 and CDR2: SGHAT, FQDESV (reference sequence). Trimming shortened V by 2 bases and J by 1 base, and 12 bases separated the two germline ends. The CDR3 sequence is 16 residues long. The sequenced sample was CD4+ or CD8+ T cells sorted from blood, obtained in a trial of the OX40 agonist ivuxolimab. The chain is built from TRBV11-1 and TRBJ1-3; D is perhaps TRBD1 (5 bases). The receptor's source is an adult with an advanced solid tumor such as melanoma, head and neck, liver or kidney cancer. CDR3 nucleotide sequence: TGTGCCAGCAGCTTAACAGGACGGGGATCTGGAAACACCATATATTTT. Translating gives CASSLTGRGSGNTIYF. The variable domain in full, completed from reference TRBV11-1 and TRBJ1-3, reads EAEVAQSPRYKITEKSQAVAFWCDPISGHATLYWYRQILGQGPELLVQFQDESVVDDSQLPKDRFSAERLKGVDSTLKIQPAELGDSAMYLCASSLTGRGSGNTIYFGEGSWLTVV.